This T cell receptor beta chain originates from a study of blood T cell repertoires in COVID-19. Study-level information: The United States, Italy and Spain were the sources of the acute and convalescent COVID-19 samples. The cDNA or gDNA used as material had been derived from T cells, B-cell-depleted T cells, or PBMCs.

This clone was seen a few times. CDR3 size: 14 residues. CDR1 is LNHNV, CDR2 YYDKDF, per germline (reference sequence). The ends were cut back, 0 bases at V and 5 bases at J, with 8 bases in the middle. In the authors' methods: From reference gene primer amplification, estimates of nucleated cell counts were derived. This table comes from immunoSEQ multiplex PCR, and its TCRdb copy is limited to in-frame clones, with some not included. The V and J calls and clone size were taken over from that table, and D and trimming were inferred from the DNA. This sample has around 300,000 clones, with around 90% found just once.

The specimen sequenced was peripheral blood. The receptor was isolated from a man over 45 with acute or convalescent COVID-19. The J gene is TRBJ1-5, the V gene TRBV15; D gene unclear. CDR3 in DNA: TGTGCCACCAGCAGAGATATATCCGATCAGCCCCAGCATTTT. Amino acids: CATSRDISDQPQHF.